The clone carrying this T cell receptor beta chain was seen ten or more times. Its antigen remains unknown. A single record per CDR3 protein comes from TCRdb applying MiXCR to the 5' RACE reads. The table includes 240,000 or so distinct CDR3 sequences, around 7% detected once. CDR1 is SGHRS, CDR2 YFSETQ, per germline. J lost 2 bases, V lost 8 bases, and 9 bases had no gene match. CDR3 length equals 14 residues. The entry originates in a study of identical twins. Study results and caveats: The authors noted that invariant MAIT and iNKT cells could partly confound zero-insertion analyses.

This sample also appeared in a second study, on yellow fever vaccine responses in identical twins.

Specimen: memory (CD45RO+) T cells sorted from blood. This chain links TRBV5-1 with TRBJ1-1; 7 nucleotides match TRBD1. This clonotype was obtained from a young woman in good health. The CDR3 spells CASRLDRVNTEAFF. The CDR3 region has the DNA TGCGCCAGTAGACTCGACAGGGTAAACACTGAAGCTTTCTTT.